The 18 T cell receptor beta chains below all came from one sample that was sequenced in a study of blood T cells in healthy people across ages (dated by TCRdb to the mid-2010s). The library came from 5' RACE. A second about 6 to 11 cycle PCR used a sample-barcoded 5' primer and a J-beta primer mix. Through fastp at Q25 and MiXCR, TCRdb rebuilt clones from the public reads, retaining in-frame beta chains. Rows are unified per CDR3 protein, each entry keeping the most common DNA and genes. The sample table contains 1,800,000 or so distinct CDR3 sequences; only one count was recorded for more than 35% of them. Under 30% of the sample goes to the ten largest clones. Sequencing was done on a sample of blood. These receptors came from a human donor in good health.

The chain couples TRBV7-8 to TRBJ2-7, with TRBD2 identical over 7 bases. The V segment lost 1 base and the J segment 2 bases; nucleotides outside the gene matches: 11. Germline lookup yields CDR1 SGHVS and CDR2 FQNEAQ. CDR3 length: 17 amino acids. The CDR3: CASSLDVGRGYTYEQYF. As DNA, the CDR3 is TGTGCCAGCAGCTTAGACGTGGGGCGGGGGTACACCTACGAGCAGTACTTC. The whole variable domain, remainder taken from reference TRBV7-8 and TRBJ2-7, is GAGVSQSPRYKVAKRGQDVALRCDPISGHVSLFWYQQALGQGPEFLTYFQNEAQLDKSGLPSDRFFAERPEGSVSTLKIQRTQQEDSAVYLCASSLDVGRGYTYEQYFGPGTRLTVT.

The chain has TRBV20-1 and TRBJ1-4; the match to TRBD1 covers 7 bases. The length of the CDR3 is 13 residues. The germline V gene encodes CDR1 DFQATT and CDR2 SNEGSKA (reference sequence). Trimming took 5 bases from V and 7 from J; bases not matched to a gene: 7. The DNA of the CDR3 is TGCAGTGCTTTAGACAGGGCGGGTGAAAAACTGTTTTTT. Translation gives CSALDRAGEKLFF.

This clonotype was detected only a few times. The J gene is TRBJ2-1, the V gene TRBV5-1; 7 bases are shared with TRBD2. Germline V CDR1 and CDR2: SGHRS, YFSETQ. V shed 5 bases, J shed 0 bases, and the junction held 11 bases outside the gene matches. This CDR3 comprises 17 residues. The CDR3 reads CASRAAAGRSSYNEQFF. DNA for the CDR3: TGCGCCAGCAGAGCCGCAGCGGGGAGGAGCTCCTACAATGAGCAGTTCTTC.

This clonotype was picked up a small number of times. The rearrangement uses TRBV4-1 and TRBJ2-3, with a possible D match to TRBD1 (5 bases). The CDR3 length is 15 residues. Germline V CDR1 and CDR2: MGHRA, YSYEKL. Trimming took off 1 base at V and 4 bases at J, with 12 bases between the two ends. The CDR3 is CASSQGTVGADTQYF. The CDR3 DNA sequence: TGCGCCAGCAGCCAAGGCACAGTAGGGGCAGATACGCAGTATTTT.

The gene calls are TRBV4-2 and TRBJ2-1; TRBD2 matches 8 bases. Germline-derived CDR1 and CDR2 are LGHNA and YNFKEQ. CDR3 size: 18 residues. The V segment lost 1 base and the J segment 5 bases; nucleotides outside the gene matches: 13. CDR3 sequence: CASSQGASRGGTNNEQFF. The CDR3 DNA follows: TGTGCCAGCAGCCAAGGGGCCTCACGGGGGGGTACTAACAATGAGCAGTTCTTC.

As for this clonotype: The DNA is left out, because the CDR3 cannot be placed on it with certainty; the CDR3 is given as TCRdb lists it. The CDR3: CSVEDWGTGTGTNVRTF. The chain joins TRBV29-1 to TRBJ2-6; the table calls TRBD1, which could not be checked here. The CDR3 is 17 residues long, ends included. Germline V CDR1 and CDR2: SQVTM, ANQGSEA.

The V call is TRBV7-6, the J call TRBJ2-1; D is unclear. Germline-derived CDR1 and CDR2 are SGHVS and FNYEAQ. The CDR3 is 14 residues long. Trimming stripped 1 base from V and 3 bases from J, with 7 bases between. The CDR3 DNA follows: TGTGCCAGCAGCTTAGATCAGTACTACAATGAGCAGTTCTTC. Residues: CASSLDQYYNEQFF.

The genes are TRBV28 and TRBJ2-7; D might be TRBD2 (5 bases). This CDR3 has 14 residues. Germline CDR1 MDHEN, CDR2 SYDVKM. V was pared by 5 bases and J by 2 bases, with 13 bases between. CDR3 sequence (DNA): TGTGCCAGCAGTAGGTTCAGGACTCCCTACGAGCAGTACTTC. Its translation: CASSRFRTPYEQYF.

This clonotype was observed a few times. This sequence joins TRBV2 and TRBJ1-2, with D maybe TRBD1 (6 bases). This CDR3 has 12 residues. Germline V gives CDR1 SNHLY, CDR2 FYNNEI. The V and J ends lost 6 bases and 7 bases respectively, with 12 bases between them. For the CDR3, the DNA is TGTGCCAGCAGCTCCACAGGGACTGGCTACACCTTC. Translating it yields CASSSTGTGYTF.

This clonotype has a handful of counts. The V and J genes are TRBV29-1 and TRBJ2-4; D possibly uses TRBD1 or TRBD2 (5 bases each). The V end was cut by 7 bases, the J end by 2 bases, with 21 bases between. The germline gives CDR1 SQVTM, CDR2 ANQGSEA. The CDR3 loop spans 16 amino acids. The CDR3 is CSARDLSRETKNIQYF. The CDR3 bases are TGCAGCGCAAGGGACCTTTCCCGAGAAACCAAAAACATTCAGTACTTC.

This chain joins TRBV15 and TRBJ2-1; unclear D gene. The CDR3 loop spans 18 amino acids. Trimming removed 0 bases at V and 6 bases at J, with 21 bases between. Germline V lookup: CDR1 LNHNV, CDR2 YYDKDF (reference sequence). The CDR3 nucleotides are TGTGCCACCAGCAGAGATCCAAATGTCCAGGACCGCTGCAATGAGCAGTTCTTC. Translation: CATSRDPNVQDRCNEQFF.

V gene TRBV4-3 combines with J gene TRBJ1-1, with D unclear. Trimming shortened V by 4 bases and J by 5 bases, and 14 bases separated the two germline ends. Germline V gene lookup returns CDR1 LGHNA and CDR2 YSLEER. The CDR3 extends over 14 amino acids. CDR3 bases: TGCGCCAGCAGCCTTGGCGGAGGAAAAACTGAAGCTTTCTTT. Translation: CASSLGGGKTEAFF.

This clonotype was observed at least ten times. The chain couples TRBV15 to TRBJ2-3, with a possible D match to TRBD2 (5 bases). This CDR3 spans 18 amino acids. Germline CDR1 is LNHNV and CDR2 is YYDKDF (reference sequence). V lost 5 bases to trimming and J lost 2 bases, with 23 bases between them. The CDR3 region has the DNA TGTGCCACCAGCCCTCGAGCGGCCCTACCATGGAACACAGATACGCAGTATTTT. Encoded protein: CATSPRAALPWNTDTQYF. The whole variable domain, remainder taken from reference TRBV15 and TRBJ2-3, is DAMVIQNPRYQVTQFGKPVTLSCSQTLNHNVMYWYQQKSSQAPKLLFHYYDKDFNNEADTPDNFQSRRPNTSFCFLDIRSPGLGDTAMYLCATSPRAALPWNTDTQYFGPGTRLTVL.

The V and J genes are TRBV5-1 and TRBJ1-2; a weak D match, TRBD1 (5 bases). CDR1 is SGHRS, CDR2 YFSETQ, per germline. The CDR3 extends over 15 amino acids. Trimming cost V 2 bases and J 4 bases, with 15 bases left between them. The CDR3 protein is CASSLLPQGSYGYTF. In nucleotides, the CDR3 is TGCGCCAGCAGCTTACTACCTCAGGGTAGCTATGGCTACACCTTC.

V usage is TRBV7-8 and J usage is TRBJ1-4, with 9 bases that match TRBD1. The CDR3 is 16 residues long. The germline V gene encodes CDR1 SGHVS and CDR2 FQNEAQ. V dropped 1 base and J dropped 8; count of bases not matched to a gene: 8. The CDR3: CASSLGATGGREKLFF. CDR3 bases: TGTGCCAGCAGCTTAGGGGCGACAGGGGGTAGGGAAAAACTGTTTTTT.

As regards this clonotype: At one end the junction does not follow the germline gene, possibly because of a read error. This sequence joins TRBV7-2 and TRBJ2-3, with a possible D match to TRBD1 (5 bases). Germline values: CDR1 SGHTA, CDR2 FQGNSA. This CDR3 has 14 amino acids. DNA of the CDR3: TGTGCCAGCAGCTACGGGCAGTACACAGGTACGCAGTATTTT. Translated, it gives CASSYGQYTGTQYF.

This clonotype occurred a few times. CDR3 sequence: CASSSPGQGRETQYF. For the CDR3, the DNA is TGTGCCAGCAGTTCTCCGGGACAGGGACGGGAGACCCAGTACTTC. The rearrangement uses TRBV12-3 or TRBV12-4 and TRBJ2-5, with 9 bases that match TRBD1. The CDR3 consists of 15 residues. The V gene end was trimmed by 4 bases and the J gene end by 5 bases; junction bases not matched to a gene: 8.

The V and J genes are TRBV7-9 and TRBJ2-1; TRBD2 aligns across 12 bases. Germline V lookup: CDR1 SEHNR, CDR2 FQNEAQ (reference sequence). There are 15 residues in the CDR3. The V and J ends lost 1 base and 10 bases, in that order; junction bases with no gene match: 5. The CDR3 DNA reads as TGTGCCAGCAGCTTAGGGGTCCTAGCGGGAGGGGAGCAGTTCTTC. As protein: CASSLGVLAGGEQFF.